This TCR beta chain was profiled in a study of T-cell memory formation after mild COVID-19. Notes on the study in general: Several responding clones turned up in pre-infection memory, indicating that cross-reactive memory may have taken part.

The 5'RACE method, run with constant-segment primers, produced TCR alpha and TCR beta cDNA libraries (carrying sample barcodes and UMIs). Using its own MiXCR run on the 5' RACE reads, TCRdb lists one record per CDR3 protein. This table holds about 400,000 distinct CDR3 sequences, roughly a quarter found once. V shed 3 bases and J shed 0 bases, with 12 bases lying between them. The V gene's germline CDR1 is DFQATT and CDR2 SNEGSKA (reference sequence). The CDR3 has 14 amino acids. This clonotype has just a few counts. What it recognizes is unknown. The TCR was taken from an adult woman who had mild COVID-19 (a few samples of this study predate the infection). Cell type and time point are not known. The material sequenced was PBMCs or a T cell subset sorted from them (not recorded which). The genes are TRBV20-1 and TRBJ2-7; D is perhaps TRBD1 (6 bases). CDR3 DNA sequence: TGCAGTGCTAGGCGACAGGAGAGCTCCTACGAGCAGTACTTC. It yields the protein CSARRQESSYEQYF.